This T cell receptor beta chain was sequenced for a study of blood T cell repertoires in COVID-19 (dated by TCRdb to 2020 to 2022). About the study as a whole: Samples covering the acute and convalescent phases of COVID-19 were provided by collaborators in the United States, Italy and Spain. The material from the prospective study consisted of cDNA or gDNA derived from T cells, B-cell-depleted T cells, or PBMCs. Subjects who had been exposed to COVID-19, were actively infected with it, or had recovered from it provided the deeply sampled blood TCRbeta repertoires that made up the dataset. The repertoires were released in a freely available public database intended as a resource for research on the immune response to SARS-CoV-2. Samples came from the ongoing ImmuneRACE study (first 160 participants) plus 1,254 subjects from 6 global collaborators. The sample metadata nearly always contained a de-identified subject ID, COVID-19 status, age in years and sex. Where HLA class I and class II types were available, the types were taken from metadata supplied by the sample provider, not from assay-based typing. Points the paper makes about the study in general: Clinical and demographic metadata were provided uncurated, with the amount varying by source and participant.

This clone showed up just a few times. This clone's antigen is unknown. No per-base quality is available; no much larger clone lies one base away. Participants in the prospective study were aged roughly 18 to 95 years, lived in 20 to 25 United States geographic areas, and enrolled through a virtual design. Cohort assignment in the prospective study relied on participant-reported clinical history from a screening survey and a study questionnaire. Exposed participants had been in contact, within 2 weeks of entering the study, with a person who had a PCR-confirmed or clinician-diagnosed case of COVID-19. In the prospective study, whole blood, serum and a nasopharyngeal or oropharyngeal swab were collected from each participant by mobile phlebotomists. Participants in the prospective study had the option to provide additional blood draws and questionnaires over an approximately 2-month period. Blood samples from the prospective study were shipped frozen or at room temperature prior to DNA extraction.

V is trimmed back by 7 bases and J by 5 bases, and the junction contains 14 bases that no gene match accounts for. Sequences SQVTM (CDR1) and ANQGSEA (CDR2) are obtained from the germline V gene. The CDR3 contains 15 residues, cysteine and phenylalanine counted. Just the 45-base CDR3 DNA is kept, in frame starting at base 1. The immunoSEQ Assay, a bias-controlled multiplex PCR, was used to amplify TCRbeta CDR3 regions from genomic DNA. Turning to the authors' computational methods: The number of nucleated cells in each sample was estimated by amplification of reference gene primers within the assay. Sequence reads were collapsed and filtered to measure the absolute abundance of every unique TCRbeta CDR3 rearrangement. For each sample, productive Simpson clonality was calculated as the square root of Simpson's diversity index across productive rearrangements. TCRdb provides this immuneACCESS table in a form limited to in-frame rearrangements. Some clones are lacking; in checked studies, under half of them reflect an unresolved V gene, and why the rest are absent is not known. V and J calls and clone size are copied from that table; D and trimming were computed from the DNA. The sample table records roughly 150,000 clones; around four fifths of these occur just once. Over 5% of the sample lies in the top ten.

The material sequenced was PBMCs or T cells enriched from blood (not recorded which). The source is a man between 65 and 85 years old who had been exposed to COVID-19. The rearrangement joined TRBV29-1 to TRBJ1-1, with 9 central nucleotides matching TRBD1. Here the CDR3 is given as CSAPTGGRKETEAFF. DNA sequence: TGCAGCGCCCCAACAGGGGGCCGTAAGGAGACTGAAGCTTTCTTT.